This TCR beta chain is drawn from a study of CD8+ T cells in alopecia areata (dated by TCRdb to about 2018). Context from the whole study: Treated patients were enrolled in an open-label pilot trial of oral tofacitinib at 5 to 10 mg twice daily for moderate-to-severe alopecia areata. For the treated patients, the SALT score, which quantifies what percentage of scalp surface area is affected, served as the measure of disease severity. Scalp clonality was compared among normal scalp (n=4), patchy alopecia areata scalp (n=8), and alopecia totalis/universalis scalp (n=8). To study T cell clonal expansion in alopecia areata, the researchers applied high-throughput TCRbeta sequencing to both the C3H/HeJ mouse model and human patients. The RNA source kit depended on sample type: the PAXgene miRNA kit for fixed scalp, the miRNeasy kit for PBMCs, and the RNeasy kit for mouse skin. immunoSEQ multiplex PCR using 35 Vbeta forward primers and 13 Jbeta reverse primers was used to amplify TCRbeta CDR3 regions. Scalp tissue and sorted CD4+ and CD8+ peripheral blood T cells from patchy and totalis/universalis alopecia areata patients and from healthy controls were covered by human TCRbeta sequencing. Patients received tofacitinib for 6 to 18 months and were then followed off drug for 6 months to check for delayed response and recurrence. Biopsies were taken from tofacitinib-treated patients at baseline and at 4 and 24 weeks of treatment, and a later scalp biopsy was taken in several of the tofacitinib-treated patients. What the authors observed across the whole study: Compared with normal scalp, lesional scalp, particularly in alopecia totalis/universalis, had higher clonality and more expanded CD8+ clones, which suggests antigenic drive. Unlike mouse skin, where gammadelta T cells dominate, normal human skin contains resident alphabeta T cells that get sequenced too, which complicates analysis of the scalp TCR repertoire. With tofacitinib, both scalp clonality and the number of expanded CD8+ clones among the top 100 scalp clones went down significantly. Many expanded lesional clones were found to persist in scalp and blood during tofacitinib treatment, and relapse after treatment cessation may be partly explained by this persistence. Because the treated cohort was small and had just a single nonresponder, larger studies are needed to establish links between baseline CD8+ expansion and response. TCR sequences shared between patients were less clear than in mice, possibly partly because of HLA diversity in the patient population.

Libraries were prepared through the immunoSEQ multiplex PCR assay. RNA was extracted from all samples and reverse transcribed into cDNA as template for TCR sequencing. SuperScript III was used for first-strand cDNA synthesis, primed with a 2:1 mix of oligo-dT and random hexamers. A synthetic immune receptor repertoire was used to gauge amplification bias, and whatever bias remained was removed computationally. Under the source paper's analysis protocol: Raw reads were preprocessed to remove errors, and CDR3 was defined by IMGT conventions from the conserved cysteine to phenylalanine. Clonality was computed by normalizing Shannon entropy by log2 of the number of productive unique TCRs and subtracting the result from 1. Whether scalp clones were CD4 or CD8 was inferred by matching scalp TCRbeta sequences against CD4 and CD8 repertoires sorted from blood. Sourced from immuneACCESS, this table was stored by TCRdb with only in-frame sequences that have V and J called. A share of the clones is absent; for the studies checked, an unresolved V gene accounts for under half, and the remainder has no known explanation. The V and J calls and the clone size are those of that table, but D and trimming were determined from the DNA. A total of 100,000 to 150,000 clones appear in this sample, over 60% of them only once. The biggest ten clones account for 4.5% to 6% of the sample.

The sample's time point, from its label and the paper: about 4 weeks on oral tofacitinib. The sample's treatment or condition label, decoded: oral pan-JAK inhibitor, 5-10 mg twice daily. From alopecia areata patients, peripheral blood was collected along with lesional scalp punch biopsies. PBMCs were separated by density centrifugation and stained for CD3, CD4 and CD8, after which CD4+ and CD8+ T cells were sorted on a FACSAria. On this clone: Which antigen it targets is not known. No clone much larger than this one lies a single base away; base qualities are absent.

This specimen consisted of CD4+ T cells sorted from blood, obtained at week 4, from a patient treated with tofacitinib. The receptor was isolated from a human donor with alopecia areata.

At the DNA level, the sequence is TGTGCCTGGAGTATGACAGGAGGGAACACTGAAGCTTTCTTT. The translation is CAWSMTGGNTEAFF. The rearrangement joined TRBV30 to TRBJ1-1; the D gene is possibly TRBD1, with 6 bases matching. The CDR3 starts with the cysteine, ends with the phenylalanine, and has 14 residues. Only the CDR3 part of the read is kept: 42 bases, read in frame from the first base. V is cut by 2 bases and J by 1 base, and the space between the germline ends is 11 bases. CDR1 and CDR2 were assigned from the germline V gene (reference sequence) as GTSNPN and SVGIG.